This is a list of T cell receptor beta chains from one sample in a study of T cells expressing NK-cell markers. With the 5' RACE reads reprocessed, TCRdb shows one record per CDR3 protein and no DNA. Its table lists over 350,000 distinct CDR3 sequences. Sequenced material: blood T cells: a sorted CD56 or NKG2C T cell subset, CD4+ or CD8+ T cells, or bulk PBMC T cells (not recorded which). These receptors were collected from a woman between 45 and 65 years old in good health. Each CDR3 is given with its conserved first and last residue.

J gene: TRBJ2-3; V gene: TRBV15; CDR3 protein: CATSRLVDTDTQYF
J gene: TRBJ2-1; V gene: TRBV7-9; CDR3 protein: CASSLALTGRTYNEQFF
J gene: TRBJ2-7; V gene: TRBV15; CDR3 protein: CATSRDGILSYEQYF
J gene: TRBJ2-1; V gene: TRBV12-3/TRBV12-4; CDR3 protein: CASSPSSVLAGVREQFF
J gene: TRBJ2-2; V gene: TRBV7-9; CDR3 protein: CASSLGDTGELFF
J gene: TRBJ2-1; V gene: TRBV14; CDR3 protein: CASSHPMPLYNEQFF
J gene: TRBJ1-1; V gene: TRBV25-1; CDR3 protein: CASSPGRLTEAFF
J gene: TRBJ2-1; V gene: TRBV6-5; CDR3 protein: CASSKSGRPYNEQFF
J gene: TRBJ1-5; V gene: TRBV28; CDR3 protein: CASSFPRDRGHAMWNQPQHF
J gene: TRBJ1-1; V gene: TRBV7-9; CDR3 protein: CASSSKGTDATEAFF
J gene: TRBJ1-3; V gene: TRBV10-2; CDR3 protein: CASQDRSGNTIYF
J gene: TRBJ2-1; V gene: TRBV10-2; CDR3 protein: CASRGALGLAGAVFF
J gene: TRBJ2-1; V gene: TRBV5-1; CDR3 protein: CASSTRTGEGNEQFF
J gene: TRBJ2-1; V gene: TRBV6-5; CDR3 protein: CASSYSALEFF
J gene: TRBJ2-5; V gene: TRBV27; CDR3 protein: CASSLGGVAETQYF
J gene: TRBJ2-3; V gene: TRBV7-9; CDR3 protein: CASSPPPDWLAGSDTQYF
J gene: TRBJ1-2; V gene: TRBV7-9; CDR3 protein: CASSQEDALRGYTF
J gene: TRBJ1-4; V gene: TRBV23-1; CDR3 protein: CASNREWAAGSVLEKLFF
J gene: TRBJ2-3; V gene: TRBV12-3/TRBV12-4; CDR3 protein: CASSRGSRGYF
J gene: TRBJ2-2; V gene: TRBV5-1; CDR3 protein: CASSLQGTGELFF
J gene: TRBJ2-1; V gene: TRBV11-1; CDR3 protein: CASSSGLLQYGSQFF
J gene: TRBJ2-5; V gene: TRBV27; CDR3 protein: CASRVGRDSYLGETQYF